The rows below give T cell receptor beta chains drawn from one sample of a study of blood T cell repertoires in COVID-19. The assay was immunoSEQ multiplex PCR, and TCRdb's table has in-frame clones only and misses some. This table has about 150,000 clones, about 83% appearing once. Sequenced material: peripheral blood. Receptors were obtained from a human donor in a cohort sampled during active COVID-19. Both conserved end residues are part of each CDR3. A D gene is named only where the DNA matches it firmly. A row's size may be missing; if present it is once, few, many or a size class.

v_call,clone_size,d_call,j_call,cdr3_length,cdr3_nt,cdr3_aa
TRBV24-1,.,.,TRBJ1-5,13,TGTGCCACCAGTGACAGGGGTGATCAGCCCCAGCATTTT,CATSDRGDQPQHF
TRBV6-6,.,TRBD1,TRBJ2-2,15,TGTGCCAGCAGATCGATCGGGACAGGGTCCGGGGAGCTGTTTTTT,CASRSIGTGSGELFF
TRBV12-3/TRBV12-4,.,.,TRBJ1-2,12,TGTGCCAGTGCCAGTACGAACTATGGCTACACCTTC,CASASTNYGYTF
TRBV6-5,.,.,TRBJ1-4,15,TGTGCCAGCATTTCGGCCTCAGGGCGCGATGAAAAACTGTTTTTT,CASISASGRDEKLFF
TRBV5-1,.,.,TRBJ1-1,16,TGCGCCAGCAGCTTGTTGCAGGGTCTGGGAAACACTGAAGCTTTCTTT,CASSLLQGLGNTEAFF
TRBV2,.,.,TRBJ2-7,17,TGTGCCAGCAGTGAGACAGTTGTACAGGGTCGAGGAGACGAGCAGTACTTC,CASSETVVQGRGDEQYF
TRBV19,few,.,TRBJ2-6,15,TGTGCCAGTAGTGCTACAGGGACTGGGGCCAACGTCCTGACTTTC,CASSATGTGANVLTF
TRBV15,.,.,TRBJ1-5,15,TGTGCCACCAGCATTTGGGACACCCCAAATCAGCCCCAGCATTTT,CATSIWDTPNQPQHF
TRBV3-1/TRBV3-2,once,TRBD1,TRBJ1-6,15,TGTGCCAGCAGCCAAGGACAGGGGGGAGGTTCACCCCTCCACTTT,CASSQGQGGGSPLHF
TRBV28,.,TRBD1,TRBJ1-1,17,TGTGCCAGCAGTTTAGCCCCGGTTTTCAGGGGGTGGACTGAAGCTTTCTTT,CASSLAPVFRGWTEAFF
TRBV27,once,TRBD2,TRBJ2-2,19,TGTGCCAGCAGTTTATCCCCCACTAGCGGGAGCCGGACGACCGGGGAGCTGTTTTTT,CASSLSPTSGSRTTGELFF
TRBV4-3,.,TRBD1,TRBJ1-1,14,TGCGCCAGCAGCCAGGGACAGGGGGTTGCTGAAGCTTTCTTT,CASSQGQGVAEAFF
TRBV4-3,once,.,TRBJ2-7,16,TGCGCCAGCAGCCAAGATGGAGGGGACAGCATCTACGAGCAGTACTTC,CASSQDGGDSIYEQYF
TRBV7-2,.,TRBD2,TRBJ2-7,14,TGTGCCAGCAGCCCCCTTCGCGGGGGTCGGGAGCAGTACTTC,CASSPLRGGREQYF
TRBV6-5,.,.,TRBJ2-2,14,TGTGCCAGCAGTTTAACACAGGGTTCCGGGGAGCTGTTTTTT,CASSLTQGSGELFF
TRBV12-5,.,.,TRBJ1-2,13,TGTGCTAGTGGTTTAGAGGAGGGCCATGGCTACACCTTC,CASGLEEGHGYTF
TRBV15,.,.,TRBJ2-1,15,TGTGCCACCAGCAGAGATAGGACTCCCTACAATGAGCAGTTCTTC,CATSRDRTPYNEQFF
TRBV28,.,TRBD1,TRBJ2-1,17,TGTGCCAGCAGTGGGGTCGGTACCGGGACAGGGGACAATGAGCAGTTCTTC,CASSGVGTGTGDNEQFF
TRBV19,.,TRBD1,TRBJ1-4,16,TGTGCCAGTAGTATCGGGACAGCTACAGGTTACGAAAAACTGTTTTTT,CASSIGTATGYEKLFF
TRBV7-2,.,TRBD1,TRBJ1-2,16,TGTGCCAGCAGCTTAGCGCAGGCAGGGGGGTCCTATGGCTACACCTTC,CASSLAQAGGSYGYTF
TRBV7-9,.,.,TRBJ1-2,14,TGTGCCAGCAGCCACAGGACAACTAACTATGGCTACACCTTC,CASSHRTTNYGYTF
TRBV30,.,TRBD2,TRBJ2-1,13,TGTGCCTGGAGTGTAAGCGGGGGGGCTAGGGATTTCTTC,CAWSVSGGARDFF
TRBV4-2,.,TRBD2,TRBJ2-1,16,TGTGCCAGCAGGATAGGACTAGCGGGACCGGTCTATGAGCAGTTCTTC,CASRIGLAGPVYEQFF
TRBV6-2/TRBV6-3,.,.,TRBJ2-2,12,TGTGCCAGCAGTTTTCGACTCGGGGAGCTGTTTTTT,CASSFRLGELFF
TRBV24-1,.,TRBD2,TRBJ2-5,15,TGTGCCACCTCTAAAGCGGGAGCGGGGCAAGAGACCCAGTACTTC,CATSKAGAGQETQYF
TRBV27,.,.,TRBJ1-5,14,TGTGCCAGCAGTTTATTGGGGCTGAATCAGCCCCAGCATTTT,CASSLLGLNQPQHF
TRBV11-3,.,.,TRBJ2-1,17,TGTGCCAGCAGCTTATCTCCCCCCCTAGACTTTAGCGGTGAGCAGTTCTTC,CASSLSPPLDFSGEQFF